This passage covers 13 T cell receptor beta chains from one sample sequenced in a study of identifying expanded T cells in peripheral blood. TCRdb's copy holds only in-frame clones and misses some; the assay was immunoSEQ multiplex PCR. The sample comprises more than 70,000 clones, approximately 86% of which are singletons, and around 5.2% rests with the top ten. Sequenced: blood. The origin of the receptors is a person aged 18 to 75 in good health.

The CDR3 region has the DNA TGTGCCAGCAGTTACGCCGACCTGGGTCAGCCCCAGCATTTT. Translating gives CASSYADLGQPQHF. This sequence joins TRBV6-6 and TRBJ1-5; D is unresolved. Germline assignment: CDR1 MNHNY and CDR2 SVGAGI (reference sequence). Trimming shortened V by 2 bases and J by 6 bases, and 11 bases separated the two germline ends. This CDR3 has 14 amino acids.

The rearrangement links TRBV11-2 to TRBJ2-1; no definite D call. V was shortened by 2 bases and J by 3 bases, with 8 bases between the two germline ends. Germline assignment: CDR1 SGHAT and CDR2 FQNNGV. There are 14 residues in the CDR3. This CDR3 is CASSLQTDYNEQFF. The CDR3 region has the DNA TGTGCCAGCAGCTTACAGACCGACTACAATGAGCAGTTCTTC.

The rearrangement joins TRBV5-1 to TRBJ2-1, with D unclear. V was trimmed by 0 bases and J by 0 bases, leaving 7 bases between them. The CDR3 covers 15 residues. The germline V gene has CDR1 SGHRS and CDR2 YFSETQ. The DNA for the CDR3 is TGCGCCAGCAGCTTGGCCGAAAGCTCCTACAATGAGCAGTTCTTC. It specifies CASSLAESSYNEQFF.

The genes are TRBV30 and TRBJ1-2, with D perhaps TRBD1 (5 bases). Trimming left V 4 bases short and J 8 bases short, with 14 bases between. CDR3 length: 12 residues. Germline CDR1 GTSNPN, CDR2 SVGIG (reference sequence). CDR3 amino acids: CAWTWDRGGYTF. The DNA for the CDR3 is TGTGCCTGGACATGGGACCGAGGGGGCTACACCTTC.

V is TRBV5-1 and J is TRBJ2-3; the D gene is possibly TRBD1 (6 bases). The CDR3 runs 14 residues. V dropped 7 bases and J dropped 2 bases, with 14 bases sitting between them. From germline, CDR1 is SGHRS and CDR2 YFSETQ. The CDR3 sequence: CASYQGQITDTQYF. The DNA of the CDR3 is TGCGCCAGCTACCAAGGACAGATCACAGATACGCAGTATTTT.

The chain joins TRBV30 to TRBJ1-1; 7 nucleotides align to TRBD1. The CDR3 spans 11 residues. The germline gives CDR1 GTSNPN, CDR2 SVGIG (reference sequence). J gave up 9 bases and V 1 base, and 2 bases lay outside the gene matches. CDR3 bases: TGTGCCTGGAGTGCGACAGGGAAAGCTTTCTTT. It codes for CAWSATGKAFF.

The table lists this clone with a few counts. V is TRBV13 and J is TRBJ2-7; perhaps TRBD2 as D (6 bases). CDR1 is PRHDT, CDR2 FYEKMQ, per germline (reference sequence). The germline V and J ends were trimmed by 8 bases and 4 bases, with 21 bases remaining between them. The CDR3 is 15 residues long. CDR3 in amino acids: CASGQRVGGDYEQYF. The DNA for the CDR3 is TGTGCCAGCGGCCAAAGGGTAGGCGGGGATTACGAGCAGTACTTC.

This chain links TRBV25-1 with TRBJ1-4; tentative D call: TRBD1 (6 bases). The CDR3 loop spans 17 amino acids. CDR1 MGHDK and CDR2 SYGVNS come from the germline V gene. The V and J ends lost 3 bases and 8 bases respectively, with 22 bases between them. DNA for the CDR3: TGTGCCAGCAGTGAGGATCTCCTGGCAGGGGTTAAAGAAAAACTGTTTTTT. Translating it yields CASSEDLLAGVKEKLFF.

The CDR3 loop reads CASSQEVGPIYTEAFF. The CDR3 DNA sequence: TGCGCCAGCAGCCAAGAAGTCGGACCCATTTACACTGAAGCTTTCTTT. The chain recombines TRBV4-3 with TRBJ1-1; no firm D call. This CDR3 spans 16 amino acids. The germline gives CDR1 LGHNA, CDR2 YSLEER. Trimming stripped 0 bases from V and 3 bases from J, with 14 bases between.

The rearrangement joins TRBV6-6 to TRBJ2-3, with TRBD2 matching over 10 bases. Trimming removed 7 bases from V and 2 bases from J; junction bases left unmatched: 6. The germline V gene encodes CDR1 MNHNY and CDR2 SVGAGI (reference sequence). This CDR3 has 15 amino acids. The CDR3: CASTWTSGYTDTQYF. Written as DNA, the CDR3 is TGTGCCAGCACCTGGACTAGCGGCTACACAGATACGCAGTATTTT.

The chain couples TRBV4-3 to TRBJ2-7; possible D gene TRBD1, 5 bases. The CDR3 consists of 13 residues. Germline values: CDR1 LGHNA, CDR2 YSLEER. Trimming took 3 bases from V and 3 from J, leaving 9 bases between them. The CDR3 coding sequence is TGCGCCAGCAGCCAGGATGACAGCTACGAGCAGTACTTC. It codes for CASSQDDSYEQYF.

The chain uses TRBV29-1 and TRBJ1-2; D remains ambiguous. The CDR3 is made up of 11 amino acids. V shed 3 bases and J shed 5 bases, with 7 bases lying between them. Germline CDR1 and CDR2: SQVTM and ANQGSEA. The CDR3 spells CSVEGPYGYTF. CDR3 in DNA: TGCAGCGTTGAGGGCCCGTATGGCTACACCTTC. The whole variable domain, filled in from reference TRBV29-1 and TRBJ1-2, reads SAVISQKPSRDICQRGTSLTIQCQVDSQVTMMFWYRQQPGQSLTLIATANQGSEATYESGFVIDKFPISRPNLTFSTLTVSNMSPEDSSIYLCSVEGPYGYTFGSGTRLTVV.

This clone was found once. The V call is TRBV4-1, the J call TRBJ2-3; no clear D gene. Germline V CDR1 and CDR2: MGHRA, YSYEKL. The V and J ends lost 1 base and 6 bases respectively, with 14 bases between them. The CDR3 is 15 residues long. CDR3 loop: CASSQGSFGLDTQYF. CDR3 coding DNA: TGCGCCAGCAGCCAAGGAAGCTTTGGGTTGGATACGCAGTATTTT.